The 30 T cell receptor beta chains listed next were all sequenced from one sample in a study of response to subunit inactivated influenza vaccine. TCRdb reanalysed the RT-PCR reads using MiXCR and keeps one entry per CDR3 protein. The sample has some 850,000 distinct CDR3 sequences, 15% to 20% seen once; the top ten hold roughly 10%. The sequencing here drew on PBMCs from blood, taken 5 days after vaccination. The source is a man aged 45-60 years who received an inactivated influenza vaccine.

The J gene is TRBJ2-3, the V gene TRBV24-1, with 12 bases aligning to TRBD2. CDR1 KGHDR and CDR2 SFDVKD come from the germline V gene. This CDR3 comprises 16 residues. The V gene end was trimmed by 4 bases and the J gene end by 5 bases; junction bases not matched to a gene: 6. This CDR3 reads CATSEKPGLAGDTQYF. In DNA, the CDR3 is TGTGCCACCAGTGAGAAACCGGGACTAGCGGGAGATACGCAGTATTTT.

Only a few counts were recorded for this clonotype. This chain connects TRBV7-2 to TRBJ2-5; unclear D gene. The CDR3 extends over 12 amino acids. Trimming removed 4 bases from V and 2 bases from J, with 5 bases in between. Germline loops: CDR1 SGHTA, CDR2 FQGNSA. The CDR3 sequence is CASSWIQETQYF. CDR3 in DNA: TGTGCCAGCAGCTGGATACAAGAGACCCAGTACTTC.

This clonotype was counted many times. This chain uses TRBV11-2 with TRBJ2-3; weak D call: TRBD2 (7 bases). Per germline, CDR1 SGHAT and CDR2 FQNNGV. Trimming removed 5 bases from V and 3 bases from J, with 18 bases in between. The CDR3 totals 16 residues. The CDR3 loop is CASSRQRRGGTDTQYF. The CDR3 DNA is TGTGCCAGCAGCCGTCAACGGAGGGGGGGAACAGATACGCAGTATTTT.

V and J are TRBV20-1 and TRBJ2-3; 7 bases agree with TRBD2. The junction had 15 bases not matched to a gene; V was cut back by 6 bases and J by 3 bases. Looked up from germline, CDR1 is DFQATT and CDR2 is SNEGSKA (reference sequence). The CDR3 sequence is 16 residues long. As DNA, the CDR3 is TGCAGTGCCGGCGGACTAGGTCAGATCTGGACAGATACGCAGTATTTT. This gives the protein CSAGGLGQIWTDTQYF.

As DNA, the CDR3 is TGCAGTGCTAGAGGGGTAGCGGGAGTGTTCGGGACAGATACGCAGTATTTT. The encoded protein is CSARGVAGVFGTDTQYF. This chain links TRBV20-1 with TRBJ2-3; 9 bases align to TRBD2. The CDR3 runs to 17 residues. The J segment lost 3 bases and the V segment lost 1 base, leaving 11 bases of the junction unmatched. Per the germline V gene, CDR1 is DFQATT and CDR2 is SNEGSKA (reference sequence).

This clonotype was counted between two and nine times. This chain connects TRBV5-5 to TRBJ2-3; either TRBD1 or TRBD2 may supply D (5 bases each). The CDR3 contains 13 residues. Per the germline V gene, CDR1 is SGHKS and CDR2 is YYEKEE (reference sequence). The ends were cut back, 8 bases at V and 1 base at J, with 11 bases in the middle. CDR3 DNA sequence: TGTGCCAGTCAGAGAGGGGGCACAGATACGCAGTATTTT. Encoded protein: CASQRGGTDTQYF.

Only a few counts were recorded for this clonotype. The chain carries TRBV20-1 and TRBJ2-2; 9 bases map to TRBD2. Germline trimming cut 0 bases from V and 6 bases from J; bases unmatched to any gene: 8. Per germline, CDR1 DFQATT and CDR2 SNEGSKA (reference sequence). The CDR3 covers 16 residues. CDR3 in amino acids: CSARDRGGGASGELFF. In DNA form, the CDR3 reads TGCAGTGCTAGAGATCGAGGCGGGGGGGCCTCCGGGGAGCTGTTTTTT.

There are a few counts of this clonotype. The V and J genes are TRBV28 and TRBJ2-1, with TRBD2 matching over 9 bases. J was trimmed by 2 bases and V by 5 bases; bases with no gene match: 4. This CDR3 is 15 amino acids long. Germline assignment: CDR1 MDHEN and CDR2 SYDVKM. The CDR3 coding sequence is TGTGCCAGCAGTAAAGCGGGAGGCACCTACAATGAGCAGTTCTTC. It specifies CASSKAGGTYNEQFF.

The chain links TRBV11-2 to TRBJ2-1, with 8 bases aligning to TRBD2. The CDR3 is made up of 14 amino acids. After removal of 4 bases from V and 8 bases from J, the junction contained 7 bases not matched to a gene. Germline CDR1 reads SGHAT; CDR2 reads FQNNGV. The CDR3 DNA reads TGTGCCAGCAGCTCCCTTACGGGAGGGTATGAGCAGTTCTTC. Translating gives CASSSLTGGYEQFF.

The rearrangement uses TRBV5-1 and TRBJ2-5, with D unclear. CDR1 and CDR2 from the germline V gene are SGHRS and YFSETQ. The CDR3 runs 19 residues. V was shortened by 4 bases and J by 0 bases, with 25 bases between the two germline ends. CDR3 residues: CASSTDDWSSESYQETQYF. The CDR3 DNA is TGCGCCAGCAGCACTGATGATTGGTCCTCAGAGTCGTACCAAGAGACCCAGTACTTC.

The genes are TRBV4-1 and TRBJ2-3, with 8 bases fitting TRBD1. Germline CDR1 and CDR2: MGHRA and YSYEKL. This CDR3 spans 16 amino acids. J was trimmed by 4 bases and V by 5 bases; bases with no gene match: 11. DNA for the CDR3: TGCGCCAGCAGCGTTCGACAGGGGCCCACCGCAGATACGCAGTATTTT. Translation gives CASSVRQGPTADTQYF.

The chain links TRBV20-1 to TRBJ2-3, with D possibly being TRBD2 (8 bases). The V gene's germline CDR1 is DFQATT and CDR2 SNEGSKA (reference sequence). V lost 3 bases, J lost 2 bases, and 24 bases lay in between. This CDR3 is built from 18 residues. The CDR3 DNA is TGCAGTGCTAGGAGGGCAGCGGGAGAGGGGGCGGCCACAGATACGCAGTATTTT. Amino acids: CSARRAAGEGAATDTQYF.

The chain employs TRBV7-2 and TRBJ2-7; 9 bases fit TRBD1. In germline, CDR1 is SGHTA, CDR2 FQGNSA. This CDR3 has 16 residues. Unmatched junction bases numbered 14, after V lost 5 bases and J lost 6 bases. CDR3: CASSPIWGQGGGEQYF. The CDR3 bases are TGTGCCAGCAGCCCCATCTGGGGACAGGGTGGTGGCGAGCAGTACTTC.

The chain employs TRBV20-1 and TRBJ2-7; D unclear. With 6 bases removed from V and 0 bases from J, the gap between germline ends came to 18 bases. This CDR3 spans 15 amino acids. CDR1 is DFQATT, CDR2 SNEGSKA, per germline (reference sequence). The CDR3 DNA reads as TGCAGTGCCCAAGAGCAGTCCTGGAGCTCCTACGAGCAGTACTTC. It encodes CSAQEQSWSSYEQYF.

This clonotype was counted only a few times. The chain combines TRBV7-9 with TRBJ2-7; D gene ambiguous. V lost 0 bases and J 3 bases, leaving 6 bases between the germline ends. CDR1 is SEHNR, CDR2 FQNEAQ, per germline (reference sequence). This CDR3 spans 13 amino acids. In nucleotides, the CDR3 is TGTGCCAGCAGCTTAGCGACCCGCTACGAGCAGTACTTC. Its translation is CASSLATRYEQYF.

J is TRBJ2-1 and V is TRBV6-5, with D perhaps matching TRBD1 (6 bases). The CDR3 has 18 residues. V lost 0 bases and J lost 7, with 22 bases in between. The germline CDR1 and CDR2 sequences are MNHEY and SVGAGI. The CDR3 loop is CASSYSGVGQHLMNEQFF. Here the CDR3 DNA reads TGTGCCAGCAGTTACTCGGGTGTTGGACAGCACCTTATGAATGAGCAGTTCTTC.

Only a few counts were recorded for this clonotype. This chain links TRBV7-7 with TRBJ2-5; TRBD2 agrees at 7 bases. This CDR3 is 15 amino acids long. V was clipped by 1 base and J by 1 base; unmatched bases: 3. Germline V gene sequence: CDR1 SSHAT, CDR2 FNYEAQ (reference sequence). This CDR3 is CASSLGGTIQETQYF. As DNA, the CDR3 is TGTGCCAGCAGCTTAGGAGGGACTATCCAAGAGACCCAGTACTTC.

The sample holds many counts of this clonotype. This sequence joins TRBV12-3 or TRBV12-4 and TRBJ1-1; no clear D. The CDR3 has 12 amino acids. V gave up 2 bases and J gave up 3 bases, with 4 bases separating them. CDR3 sequence: CASSLSDTEAFF. As DNA, the CDR3 is TGTGCCAGCAGTTTAAGTGACACTGAAGCTTTCTTT.

This clonotype was detected a few times. The V call is TRBV4-1, the J call TRBJ2-4; D is possibly TRBD1 (5 bases). Trimming removed 3 bases from V and 0 bases from J, with 15 bases in between. The germline gives CDR1 MGHRA, CDR2 YSYEKL. CDR3 length: 17 residues. The CDR3 DNA is TGCGCCAGCAGCCATGAACCGACAGAGGTAGCCAAAAACATTCAGTACTTC. The encoded protein is CASSHEPTEVAKNIQYF.

The chain uses TRBV28 and TRBJ1-1; the D is unclear. Trimming pared 6 bases from V and 4 bases from J, leaving 9 bases between. This CDR3 has 12 amino acids. The germline CDR1 and CDR2 sequences are MDHEN and SYDVKM. CDR3: CASRGWGTEAFF. In DNA, the CDR3 is TGTGCCAGCAGGGGATGGGGCACTGAAGCTTTCTTT.

This clonotype occurred a few times. The chain joins TRBV5-1 to TRBJ1-1; D ambiguous. Deletions cut 4 bases from V and 6 bases from J, with 13 bases between. Germline V CDR1 and CDR2: SGHRS, YFSETQ. The CDR3 is 13 residues long. The CDR3 loop is CASSTSLEAEAFF. CDR3 DNA: TGCGCCAGCAGCACCTCCTTGGAGGCTGAAGCTTTCTTT. The full variable domain, in which reference TRBV5-1 and TRBJ1-1 provide the parts outside the CDR3, is KAGVTQTPRYLIKTRGQQVTLSCSPISGHRSVSWYQQTPGQGLQFLFEYFSETQRNKGNFPGRFSGRQFSNSRSEMNVSTLELGDSALYLCASSTSLEAEAFFGQGTRLTVV.

The rearrangement links TRBV11-3 to TRBJ2-1, with D unclear. Germline lookup yields CDR1 SGHNT and CDR2 YENEEA. This CDR3 is 16 amino acids long. V dropped 1 base and J dropped 0 bases, with 10 bases sitting between them. CDR3 sequence: CASSLGADSSYNEQFF. The CDR3 DNA reads as TGTGCCAGCAGCTTAGGGGCTGATAGCTCCTACAATGAGCAGTTCTTC.

The gene calls are TRBV4-3 and TRBJ2-1, with D possibly being TRBD2 (6 bases). Looked up from germline, CDR1 is LGHNA and CDR2 is YSLEER. CDR3 length equals 13 residues. V lost 0 bases, J lost 12 bases, and 12 bases lay in between. The CDR3 region is CASSQEIGGMQFF. The CDR3 coding sequence is TGCGCCAGCAGCCAAGAGATCGGGGGTATGCAGTTCTTC.

This clonotype was found once. A read error may account for a junction end that differs from germline. This chain links TRBV2 with TRBJ2-7; 7 nucleotides agree with TRBD1. CDR1 and CDR2 from the germline V gene are SNHLY and FYNNEI. This CDR3 region has 16 residues. CDR3 protein: CASSGPVGQSKYEQDF. The CDR3 DNA follows: TGTGCCAGCAGTGGGCCGGTGGGACAGTCCAAATACGAGCAGGACTTC.

This chain connects TRBV7-6 to TRBJ2-6; D is uncertain. In germline, CDR1 is SGHVS, CDR2 FNYEAQ. CDR3 length: 18 amino acids. V gave up 5 bases and J gave up 0 bases, with 17 bases separating them. The CDR3, as DNA: TGTGCCAGCAGCCCACAGCCGGCACAGTTCTCTGGGGCCAACGTCCTGACTTTC. Translating gives CASSPQPAQFSGANVLTF.

The V call is TRBV12-3 or TRBV12-4, the J call TRBJ2-1; D is perhaps TRBD2 (6 bases). This CDR3 is built from 16 residues. Trimming removed 7 bases at V and 2 bases at J, with 18 bases between. The CDR3 DNA reads as TGTGCCAGCACTTTCTCAGCGGGTTTAGCCTACAATGAGCAGTTCTTC. Translated, it gives CASTFSAGLAYNEQFF.

V gene TRBV6-5 combines with J gene TRBJ1-2; D remains ambiguous. This CDR3 comprises 11 residues. Germline values: CDR1 MNHEY, CDR2 SVGAGI. V shed 7 bases and J shed 0 bases, with 3 bases lying between them. CDR3 region: CASKSNYGYTF. CDR3 sequence (DNA): TGTGCCAGCAAATCTAACTATGGCTACACCTTC.

This clonotype appeared a few times. The chain carries TRBV10-2 and TRBJ2-2; D uncertain. V lost 7 bases and J lost 7, with 10 bases in between. There are 12 residues in the CDR3. The germline gives CDR1 WSHSY, CDR2 SAAADI. The CDR3 region has the DNA TGCGCCAGCATGCTAGGCATCGGGGAGCTGTTTTTT. This translates into CASMLGIGELFF.

A few counts support this clonotype. The genes are TRBV27 and TRBJ1-6, with TRBD1 matching 12 bases. The junction had 5 bases not matched to a gene; V was cut back by 5 bases and J by 9 bases. Germline V gene lookup returns CDR1 MNHEY and CDR2 SMNVEV (reference sequence). The CDR3 is 15 amino acids. CDR3 loop: CASSTGQGAGSPLHF. The CDR3 region has the DNA TGTGCCAGCAGTACGGGACAGGGGGCTGGTTCACCCCTCCACTTT.

V usage is TRBV12-3 or TRBV12-4 and J usage is TRBJ2-2, with D maybe TRBD2 (7 bases). This CDR3 is 17 amino acids long. Between the trimmed V and J ends, which lost 10 bases and 1 base, there was a span of 22 bases. For the CDR3, the DNA is TGTGCCACCACCCCCCTGGGGGGGGCCTGGAACACCGGGGAGCTGTTTTTT. This codes for CATTPLGGAWNTGELFF.